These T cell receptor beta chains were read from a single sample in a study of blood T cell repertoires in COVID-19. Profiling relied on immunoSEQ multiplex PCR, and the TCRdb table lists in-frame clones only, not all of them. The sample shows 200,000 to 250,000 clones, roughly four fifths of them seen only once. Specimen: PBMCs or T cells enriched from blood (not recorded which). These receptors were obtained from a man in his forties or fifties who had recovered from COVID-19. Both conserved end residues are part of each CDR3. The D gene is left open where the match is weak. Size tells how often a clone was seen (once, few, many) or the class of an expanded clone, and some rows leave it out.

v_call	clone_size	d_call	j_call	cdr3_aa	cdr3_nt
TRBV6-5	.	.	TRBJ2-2	CASSQRRLVTGELFF	TGTGCCAGCAGTCAACGCAGACTAGTTACCGGGGAGCTGTTTTTT
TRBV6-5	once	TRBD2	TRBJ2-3	CASRSGGIGTDTQYF	TGTGCCAGCAGAAGCGGGGGGATCGGAACAGATACGCAGTATTTT
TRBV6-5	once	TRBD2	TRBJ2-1	CASRGTSGSFSEQFF	TGTGCCAGCAGGGGGACTAGCGGGAGTTTTTCTGAGCAGTTCTTC
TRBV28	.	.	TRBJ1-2	CASSPPGWGDYGYTF	TGTGCCAGCAGTCCCCCGGGATGGGGGGACTATGGCTACACCTTC
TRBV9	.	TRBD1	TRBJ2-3	CAGSASQGVTDTQYF	TGTGCCGGCAGCGCGTCACAGGGGGTCACAGATACGCAGTATTTT
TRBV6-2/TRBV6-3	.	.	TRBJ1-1	CASSFRPGGAFF	TGTGCCAGCAGTTTCCGACCCGGGGGAGCTTTCTTT
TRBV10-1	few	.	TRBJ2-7	CASIDGSRLGEQYF	TGCGCCAGCATCGATGGGAGTCGCTTAGGGGAGCAGTACTTC
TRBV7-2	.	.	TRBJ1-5	CASSPRVNQPQHF	TGTGCCAGCAGCCCTCGGGTCAATCAGCCCCAGCATTTT
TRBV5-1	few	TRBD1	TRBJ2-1	CASSLNPGQGNNEQFF	TGCGCCAGCAGCTTGAACCCAGGACAGGGAAACAATGAGCAGTTCTTC
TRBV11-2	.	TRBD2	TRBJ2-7	CASSLSRSSGSSYEQYF	TGTGCCAGCAGCCTTAGTCGAAGTAGCGGGAGCTCCTACGAGCAGTACTTC
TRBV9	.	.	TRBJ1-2	CASSARDFNYGYTF	TGTGCCAGCAGCGCAAGGGACTTTAACTATGGCTACACCTTC
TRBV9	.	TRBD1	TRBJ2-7	CASRRDSSYEQYF	TGTGCCAGCAGACGGGACAGCTCCTACGAGCAGTACTTC
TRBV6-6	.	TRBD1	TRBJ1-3	CASSQTGTGNTIYF	TGTGCCAGCAGCCAGACAGGGACCGGAAACACCATATATTTT
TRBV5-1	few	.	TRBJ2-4	CASSFYDRSQNIQYF	TGCGCCAGCAGCTTTTACGACAGGAGTCAAAACATTCAGTACTTC
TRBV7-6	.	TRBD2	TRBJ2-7	CASSPRGGPPYEQYF	TGTGCCAGCAGCCCTCGGGGGGGGCCTCCCTACGAGCAGTACTTC
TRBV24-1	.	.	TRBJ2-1	CATSGPGVRRFDEQFF	TGTGCCACCAGTGGCCCAGGGGTAAGACGATTCGATGAGCAGTTCTTC
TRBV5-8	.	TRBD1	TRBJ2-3	CASSGGQIVSDTQYF	TGTGCCAGCAGCGGGGGACAGATAGTATCAGATACGCAGTATTTT
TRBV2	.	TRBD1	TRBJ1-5	CASRGTGGNQPQHF	TGTGCCAGCAGGGGGACAGGGGGAAATCAGCCCCAGCATTTT
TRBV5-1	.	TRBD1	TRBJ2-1	CASGLTGQVDEQFF	TGCGCCAGCGGACTAACGGGACAGGTGGATGAGCAGTTCTTC
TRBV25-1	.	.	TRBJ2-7	CASSESYSYEQYF	TGTGCCAGCAGTGAATCTTACAGCTACGAGCAGTACTTC
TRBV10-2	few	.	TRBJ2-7	CASSESVGVSEQYF	TGCGCCAGCAGTGAGTCGGTAGGGGTGAGCGAGCAGTACTTC
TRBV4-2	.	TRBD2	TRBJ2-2	CASLRVLAGGPEPGELFF	TGTGCCAGTCTCCGGGTTTTAGCGGGAGGGCCTGAACCCGGGGAGCTGTTTTTT
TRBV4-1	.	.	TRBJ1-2	CASSQDNGRYGYTF	TGCGCCAGCAGCCAAGATAATGGCAGGTATGGCTACACCTTC
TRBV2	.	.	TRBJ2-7	CASRDSWGEQYF	TGTGCCAGCAGGGACAGCTGGGGAGAGCAGTACTTC
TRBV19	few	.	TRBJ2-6	CASSYTDTGANVLTF	TGTGCCAGTAGTTACACGGACACTGGGGCCAACGTCCTGACTTTC
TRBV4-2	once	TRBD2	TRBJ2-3	CASSRRTSGTPNTQYF	TGTGCCAGCAGCCGAAGGACTAGCGGGACCCCAAATACGCAGTATTTT
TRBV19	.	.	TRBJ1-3	CASRFGGSGNTIYF	TGTGCCAGTAGATTCGGGGGTTCGGGAAACACCATATATTTT
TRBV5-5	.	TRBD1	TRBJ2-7	CASSFSDREIGQYF	TGTGCCAGCAGCTTCAGTGACAGGGAGATAGGGCAGTACTTC
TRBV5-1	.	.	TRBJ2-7	CASSLAPQGGHEQYF	TGCGCCAGCAGCTTGGCTCCTCAGGGTGGCCACGAGCAGTACTTC
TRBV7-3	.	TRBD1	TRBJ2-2	CASSLGGQGNTGELFF	TGTGCCAGCAGCTTAGGGGGACAGGGTAACACCGGGGAGCTGTTTTTT
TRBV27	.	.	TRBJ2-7	CASSLNRGRSRSF	TGTGCCAGCAGTTTAAATCGGGGTCGTAGTAGATCCTTC
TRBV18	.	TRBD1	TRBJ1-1	CASSPGTGGNTEAFF	TGTGCCAGCTCACCAGGGACAGGGGGAAACACTGAAGCTTTCTTT
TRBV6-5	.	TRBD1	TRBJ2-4	CASSWDRLGNIQYF	TGTGCCAGCAGTTGGGACAGGCTAGGGAACATTCAGTACTTC
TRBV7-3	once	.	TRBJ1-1	CASSSSPGTEAFF	TGTGCCAGCAGCTCCTCCCCGGGCACTGAAGCTTTCTTT
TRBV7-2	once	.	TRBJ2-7	CASSSYRGEQYF	TGTGCCAGCAGCTCGTATCGAGGCGAGCAGTACTTC
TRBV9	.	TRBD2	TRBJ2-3	CASSGLAGSGTGTDTQYF	TGTGCCAGCAGCGGACTAGCGGGGTCGGGAACCGGCACAGATACGCAGTATTTT
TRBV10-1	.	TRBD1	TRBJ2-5	CASSLAGGETQYF	TGCGCCAGCAGTCTTGCAGGGGGCGAGACCCAGTACTTC
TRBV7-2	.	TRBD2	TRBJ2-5	CASSFSGRSETQYF	TGTGCCAGCAGCTTTAGCGGGAGGTCTGAGACCCAGTACTTC
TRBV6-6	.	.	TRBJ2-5	CASRVASSGTQYF	TGTGCCAGCAGAGTAGCGTCTTCGGGGACCCAGTACTTC
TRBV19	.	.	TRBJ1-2	CASSIVPDYGYTF	TGTGCCAGTAGTATAGTGCCGGACTATGGCTACACCTTC
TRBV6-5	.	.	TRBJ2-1	CASSPRTYNEQFF	TGTGCCAGCAGTCCGCGGACTTACAATGAGCAGTTCTTC
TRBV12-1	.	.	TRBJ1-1	CASSPFILFTGTANTEAFF	TGTGCCAGCAGCCCTTTCATTCTATTTACCGGGACAGCAAACACTGAAGCTTTCTTT
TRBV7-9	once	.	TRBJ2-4	CASSLGAGGGNIQYF	TGTGCCAGCAGCTTAGGCGCGGGCGGTGGAAACATTCAGTACTTC
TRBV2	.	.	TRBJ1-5	CASSVSRRGSDQPQHF	TGTGCCAGCAGTGTGAGCAGAAGGGGGTCGGATCAGCCCCAGCATTTT
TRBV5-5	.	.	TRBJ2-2	CASSATGGNYRELFF	TGTGCCAGCAGCGCCACGGGTGGTAATTACCGGGAGCTGTTTTTT
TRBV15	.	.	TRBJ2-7	CATSRGENYEQYF	TGTGCCACCAGCAGAGGAGAAAACTACGAGCAGTACTTC